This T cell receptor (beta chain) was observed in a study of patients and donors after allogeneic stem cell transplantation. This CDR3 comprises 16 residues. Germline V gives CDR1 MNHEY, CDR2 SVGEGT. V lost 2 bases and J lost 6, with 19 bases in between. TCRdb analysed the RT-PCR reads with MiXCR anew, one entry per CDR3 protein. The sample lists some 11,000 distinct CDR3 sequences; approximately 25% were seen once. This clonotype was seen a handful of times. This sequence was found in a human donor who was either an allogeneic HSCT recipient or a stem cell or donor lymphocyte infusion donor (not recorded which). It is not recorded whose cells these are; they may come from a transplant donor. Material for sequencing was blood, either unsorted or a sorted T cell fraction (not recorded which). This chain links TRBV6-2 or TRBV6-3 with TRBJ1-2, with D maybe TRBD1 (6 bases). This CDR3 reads CASSYPPDSLDDGYTF. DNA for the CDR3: TGTGCCAGCAGTTACCCACCGGACAGCCTTGACGATGGCTACACCTTC.